These 32 T cell receptor beta chains were sequenced from one sample in a study of Tregs in tolerant kidney transplant recipients. Their antigens remain unidentified. Sequencing used immunoSEQ multiplex PCR; TCRdb keeps in-frame clones, though not all of them. This table holds some 2,900 clones. CFSE-labeled recipient PBMCs were cultured more than 5 days with irradiated graft donor PBMCs, then FACS-sorted. The sample was CD8+ T cells from blood cultured with allogeneic cells, taken before the transplant. The receptor source for this set is a human patient who received a combined kidney and bone marrow transplant.

Turning to this clone: The sequence runs out 3 residues before the end of the CDR3; the remainder is reconstructed from the germline J gene. The chain has TRBV10-1 and TRBJ2-2, with 9 bases matching TRBD2. V lost 10 bases, J lost 1 base, and 1 base stayed unmatched. CDR1 and CDR2 from the germline V gene are WNHNN and SYGVQD (reference sequence). The CDR3 is 13 amino acids. The DNA read from the CDR3 is TGCGCCACTAGCGGGATGAACACCGGGGAG. Its translation: CATSGMNTGE. The whole CDR3 sequence is CATSGMNTGELFF.

With regard to this clone: The read ends 3 residues before the CDR3 terminus; that terminus is restored from the germline J gene. The chain recombines TRBV4-1 with TRBJ2-2, with a tentative D call TRBD1 (5 bases). CDR1 and CDR2 (germline): MGHRA, YSYEKL. This CDR3 contains 16 residues. V lost 1 base to trimming and J lost 4 bases, with 13 bases between them. CDR3 DNA, as far as it was read: TGCGCCAGCAGCCAAGGTGGGCAGGGTAGCACCGGGGAG. It yields the protein CASSQGGQGSTGE. The entire CDR3 sequence reads CASSQGGQGSTGELFF.

This clone is medium-sized by frequency. Coverage ceases 3 residues before the CDR3 finishes, and the germline J gene fills in the end. V gene TRBV12-3 or TRBV12-4 combines with J gene TRBJ2-7; D gene ambiguous. This CDR3 has 12 residues. With 5 bases removed from V and 3 bases from J, the gap between germline ends came to 8 bases. The chain's CDR3 is CASSHPNYEQYF. CDR3 DNA, as far as it was read: TGTGCCAGCAGTCACCCTAACTACGAG.

A word on this clone: The read halts 3 residues ahead of the CDR3 end, with the missing end drawn from the germline J gene. This chain joins TRBV20-1 and TRBJ2-7; tentative D call: TRBD2 (5 bases). V lost 5 bases, J lost 2 bases, and 16 bases lay in between. The CDR3 is 14 amino acids. Per the germline V gene, CDR1 is DFQATT and CDR2 is SNEGSKA (reference sequence). The CDR3: CSADGDRPPYEQYF. The DNA read from the CDR3 is TGCAGTGCTGACGGGGATAGGCCACCCTACGAG.

About this clone: The CDR3 extends 3 residues past the end of the read, so its final part is completed from the germline J gene. The V call is TRBV10-3, the J call TRBJ2-7; D is perhaps TRBD2 (6 bases). The CDR3 runs to 14 residues. From germline, CDR1 is ENHRY and CDR2 SYGVKD. Between the trimmed V and J ends, which lost 8 bases and 3 bases, there was a span of 17 bases. This CDR3 is CAILEEGGDYEQYF. CDR3 DNA (partial): TGTGCCATCTTAGAAGAGGGCGGGGACTACGAG.

The DNA read from the CDR3 is TGTGCCAGCAGCCGAAGGCCCCCGGGACAGGTCAACGAG. Translation gives CASSRRPPGQVNE. The whole CDR3 sequence reads CASSRRPPGQVNEQYF. This rearrangement joins TRBV7-6 to TRBJ2-7; 8 positions agree with TRBD1. From the germline J gene comes the end of the CDR3, since the read stops 3 residues before it. This CDR3 comprises 16 residues. Germline CDR1 is SGHVS and CDR2 is FNYEAQ. J gave up 5 bases and V 5 bases, and 14 bases lay outside the gene matches.

Note on this clone: The read terminates 3 residues ahead of where the CDR3 ends, so the germline J gene completes it. J is TRBJ1-4 and V is TRBV9, with TRBD1 as a possible D gene (5 bases). Germline V gene data show CDR1 as SGDLS and CDR2 as YYNGEE. The CDR3 is 16 residues long. Trimming took off 3 bases at V and 7 bases at J, with 19 bases between the two ends. The CDR3 DNA, read in part, is TGTGCCAGCAGCGCCCAAAAAGGAGGGGTGACTGAAAAA. Protein product: CASSAQKGGVTEK. The full CDR3 reads CASSAQKGGVTEKLFF.

Worth noting for this clone: The read stops 3 residues short of the end of the CDR3; the missing end is completed from the germline J gene. The rearrangement links TRBV2 to TRBJ1-5; tentatively, D is TRBD1 (6 bases). The CDR3 length is 13 residues. Germline assignment: CDR1 SNHLY and CDR2 FYNNEI. V lost 1 base and J 7 bases, leaving 8 bases between the germline ends. The CDR3 sequence is CASSEGRGQPQHF. Incomplete CDR3 DNA: TGTGCCAGCAGTGAAGGCAGGGGCCAGCCC.

As for this clone: Sequencing ends 3 residues short of the CDR3 end; the germline J gene provides the rest. This chain connects TRBV9 to TRBJ1-3; D is uncertain. V was pared by 6 bases and J by 4 bases, with 17 bases between. CDR3 length equals 15 residues. Per the germline V gene, CDR1 is SGDLS and CDR2 is YYNGEE. Partial CDR3 DNA: TGTGCCAGCACCCCCGCCCGGACTGGGGGAAACACC. Its protein is CASTPARTGGNT. The entire CDR3 protein reads CASTPARTGGNTIYF. Full variable domain (remainder filled in from reference TRBV9 and TRBJ1-3): DSGVTQTPKHLITATGQRVTLRCSPRSGDLSVYWYQQSLDQGLQFLIQYYNGEERAKGNILERFSAQQFPDLHSELNLSSLELGDSALYFCASTPARTGGNTIYFGEGSWLTVV.

This clone shows up as medium-sized by frequency. The read halts 3 residues ahead of the CDR3 end, with the missing end drawn from the germline J gene. This sequence joins TRBV19 and TRBJ2-5; maybe TRBD2 (6 bases). The V end was cut by 3 bases, the J end by 4 bases, with 15 bases between. This CDR3 region has 15 residues. Germline V lookup: CDR1 LNHDA, CDR2 SQIVND (reference sequence). Partial CDR3 DNA: TGTGCCAGTAGTATGGGGGGTGGGAGAGCAGAGACC. Protein product: CASSMGGGRAET. The full CDR3 protein is CASSMGGGRAETQYF. The full variable domain, in which reference TRBV19 and TRBJ2-5 provide the parts outside the CDR3, is DGGITQSPKYLFRKEGQNVTLSCEQNLNHDAMYWYRQDPGQGLRLIYYSQIVNDFQKGDIAEGYSVSREKKESFPLTVTSAQKNPTAFYLCASSMGGGRAETQYFGPGTRLLVL.

Judged by frequency, this clone is medium-sized (0.01 to 0.1%). The read ends 3 residues before the CDR3 terminus; that terminus is restored from the germline J gene. This sequence joins TRBV19 and TRBJ2-5; 10 nucleotides agree with TRBD2. The germline V gene has CDR1 LNHDA and CDR2 SQIVND (reference sequence). The J segment lost 2 bases and the V segment lost 2 bases, leaving 17 bases of the junction unmatched. The CDR3 runs 20 residues. The chain's CDR3 is CASSIIGTQLAGATQETQYF. The covered CDR3 bases are TGTGCCAGTAGTATAATTGGGACACAGCTAGCGGGAGCTACTCAAGAGACC.

This clone registers medium-sized by frequency. From the germline J gene comes the end of the CDR3, since the read stops 3 residues before it. The chain employs TRBV7-8 and TRBJ2-1; 7 bases are a match to TRBD1. CDR1 is SGHVS and CDR2 is FQNEAQ in the germline V gene. The trim removed 5 bases at V and 3 bases at J, leaving 7 bases unmatched. This CDR3 comprises 15 residues. The CDR3 reads CASSDPGTDYNEQFF. Incomplete CDR3 DNA: TGTGCCAGCAGCGACCCCGGGACAGACTACAATGAG.

Note on this clone: With the read ending 3 residues before the CDR3 end, the germline J gene is used to fill in that end. V is TRBV18 and J is TRBJ1-5; the match to TRBD1 covers 8 bases. V lost 3 bases, J lost 5 bases, and 15 bases stayed unmatched. Germline V gene data show CDR1 as KGHSH and CDR2 as LQKENI. The CDR3 has 18 residues. CDR3 sequence: CASSPIFGTGGLYQPQHF. CDR3 DNA, as far as it was read: TGTGCCAGCTCACCCATTTTCGGGACAGGAGGACTCTATCAGCCC.

A remark on this clone: Read data end 3 residues before the CDR3 end; the end is taken from the germline J gene. The chain couples TRBV28 to TRBJ1-4, with D tentatively TRBD1 (6 bases). The CDR3 has 16 amino acids. Trimming pared 2 bases from V and 4 bases from J, leaving 14 bases between. Germline CDR1 and CDR2: MDHEN and SYDVKM. The CDR3 loop reads CASSLGPQGLNEKLFF. The DNA read from the CDR3 is TGTGCCAGCAGTTTAGGCCCCCAGGGGCTTAATGAAAAA.

Judged by frequency, this clone is medium-sized. The CDR3 end falls 3 residues outside the read, so it is completed with the germline J gene. The rearrangement links TRBV13 to TRBJ2-2, with D maybe TRBD1 (7 bases). The CDR3 is 13 amino acids. V lost 8 bases, J lost 5 bases, and 12 bases lay in between. Germline CDR1 reads PRHDT; CDR2 reads FYEKMQ (reference sequence). The sequenced CDR3 bases are TGTGCCAGCGTCCCAGGGGGGACCGGGGAG. Its protein product is CASVPGGTGE. The full CDR3 sequence reads CASVPGGTGELFF.

This clone ranks as medium-sized in terms of frequency. The CDR3 end is not reached by the read, which stops 3 residues before it; the germline J gene fills it in. This chain uses TRBV7-8 with TRBJ2-1; a weak D match, TRBD2 (6 bases). Germline V lookup: CDR1 SGHVS, CDR2 FQNEAQ. V lost 3 bases and J lost 7, with 13 bases in between. CDR3 size: 14 residues. The CDR3 region is CASSFTSFGNEQFF. The covered CDR3 bases are TGTGCCAGCAGCTTCACTAGCTTTGGGAATGAG.

Measured by frequency, this clone is medium-sized (0.01 to 0.1%). The CDR3 end falls 3 residues outside the read, so it is completed with the germline J gene. The chain has TRBV20-1 and TRBJ2-7; D not certain. V lost 6 bases to trimming and J lost 0 bases, with 12 bases between them. The germline CDR1 and CDR2 sequences are DFQATT and SNEGSKA (reference sequence). There are 13 residues in the CDR3. The CDR3 bases that were read are TGCAGTGCAACACAGTTGAGCTCCTACGAG. Its protein is CSATQLSSYE. The whole CDR3 protein is CSATQLSSYEQYF.

As concerns this clone: Coverage ceases 3 residues before the CDR3 finishes, and the germline J gene fills in the end. The chain links TRBV12-3 or TRBV12-4 to TRBJ1-3; D not resolved. The CDR3 sequence is 14 residues long. Trimming pared 3 bases from V and 4 bases from J, leaving 10 bases between. The CDR3 DNA, read in part, is TGTGCCAGCAGTTTCTTAGGGCCCGGAAACACC. Its protein is CASSFLGPGNT. The full CDR3 sequence reads CASSFLGPGNTIYF.

This clone is deemed medium-sized (0.01 to 0.1%) by its frequency. The read finishes 3 residues shy of the CDR3 end, and the germline J gene is used to complete it. The chain combines TRBV5-1 with TRBJ1-4; D gene uncertain. This CDR3 comprises 17 residues. Trimming left V 0 bases short and J 0 bases short, with 12 bases between. The germline CDR1 and CDR2 sequences are SGHRS and YFSETQ. The sequenced part of the CDR3 DNA is TGCGCCAGCAGCTTGGTGGGCGACTATGCAACTAATGAAAAA. This codes for CASSLVGDYATNEK. In full, the CDR3 reads CASSLVGDYATNEKLFF.

This clone is called medium-sized based on its frequency. The read terminates 3 residues before the CDR3 end, so the remaining end is supplied by the germline J gene. V gene TRBV19 combines with J gene TRBJ2-7; D is possibly TRBD1 (5 bases). From germline, CDR1 is LNHDA and CDR2 SQIVND (reference sequence). V was cut by 7 bases and J by 2 bases, with 15 bases left in between. The CDR3 covers 14 residues. CDR3 DNA, as far as it was read: TGTGCCAGTACCCCGGCAAAGGGGCCCTACGAG. It yields the protein CASTPAKGPYE. The CDR3 in full is CASTPAKGPYEQYF.

Measured by frequency, this clone is medium-sized. The CDR3 is cut off 3 residues early in the read; its end comes from the germline J gene. The genes are TRBV9 and TRBJ2-1; D is perhaps TRBD1 (5 bases). CDR1 and CDR2 from the germline V gene are SGDLS and YYNGEE. Trimming removed 4 bases at V and 6 bases at J, with 14 bases between. The CDR3 consists of 14 residues. CDR3 DNA (partial): TGTGCCAGCAGCTCCCGACAAGGGGCCAATGAG. Its protein product is CASSSRQGANE. The full CDR3 protein is CASSSRQGANEQFF.

Notes on this clone: Sequencing ends 3 residues short of the CDR3 end; the germline J gene provides the rest. V is TRBV7-8 and J is TRBJ1-2; 10 nucleotides line up with TRBD1. CDR3 length: 18 amino acids. Looked up from germline, CDR1 is SGHVS and CDR2 is FQNEAQ. After removal of 2 bases from V and 2 bases from J, the junction contained 11 bases not matched to a gene. The sequenced part of the CDR3 DNA is TGTGCCAGCAGCTTATTCGGGACAGGGGCATTCCAAAACTATGGC. This gives the protein CASSLFGTGAFQNYG. The whole CDR3 sequence reads CASSLFGTGAFQNYGYTF. Supplemented by reference TRBV7-8 and TRBJ1-2, the full variable domain reads GAGVSQSPRYKVAKRGQDVALRCDPISGHVSLFWYQQALGQGPEFLTYFQNEAQLDKSGLPSDRFFAERPEGSVSTLKIQRTQQEDSAVYLCASSLFGTGAFQNYGYTFGSGTRLTVV.

Note on this clone: The sequenced fragment ends 3 residues before the CDR3 boundary, so the rest is inferred from the germline J gene. The J gene is TRBJ1-3, the V gene TRBV11-2, with D perhaps TRBD1 (5 bases). Germline CDR1 SGHAT, CDR2 FQNNGV. This CDR3 region has 14 residues. With 1 base removed from V and 2 bases from J, the gap between germline ends came to 6 bases. This chain's CDR3 is CASSLGGPGNTIYF. CDR3 DNA, as far as it was read: TGTGCCAGCAGCTTAGGGGGCCCTGGAAACACC. The variable domain in full, completed from reference TRBV11-2 and TRBJ1-3, reads EAGVAQSPRYKIIEKRQSVAFWCNPISGHATLYWYQQILGQGPKLLIQFQNNGVVDDSQLPKDRFSAERLKGVDSTLKIQPAKLEDSAVYLCASSLGGPGNTIYFGEGSWLTVV.

This clone is labeled medium-sized based on frequency. The sequence runs out 3 residues before the end of the CDR3; the remainder is reconstructed from the germline J gene. The genes are TRBV11-2 and TRBJ2-7; either TRBD1 or TRBD2 may fit D (5 bases each). V was cut by 6 bases and J by 3 bases, with 9 bases left in between. The CDR3 length is 12 residues. Germline values: CDR1 SGHAT, CDR2 FQNNGV. CDR3 region: CASRRGLYEQYF. CDR3 DNA, as far as it was read: TGTGCCAGCAGGAGGGGCCTCTACGAG.

Its frequency marks this clone as medium-sized. The read terminates 3 residues ahead of where the CDR3 ends, so the germline J gene completes it. V and J are TRBV6-4 and TRBJ1-2; 7 positions match TRBD1. Germline V gives CDR1 MRHNA, CDR2 SNTAGT. This CDR3 is 14 amino acids long. After removal of 6 bases from V and 4 bases from J, the junction contained 8 bases not matched to a gene. The part of the CDR3 DNA that was read is TGTGCCAGCAGCCCGGGACAGCAACTCTATGGC. It codes for CASSPGQQLYG. The entire CDR3 protein reads CASSPGQQLYGYTF.

Comment on this clone: The DNA ends 3 residues before the CDR3 does, and the rest of the CDR3 is filled in from the germline J gene. V gene TRBV10-1 combines with J gene TRBJ2-2; possible D gene TRBD2, 6 bases. V was shortened by 0 bases and J by 7 bases, with 18 bases between the two germline ends. Germline CDR1 reads WNHNN; CDR2 reads SYGVQD (reference sequence). This CDR3 comprises 17 residues. The CDR3 loop reads CASSESPGTPWGGELFF. Partial CDR3 DNA: TGCGCCAGCAGTGAGTCCCCCGGGACTCCTTGGGGCGGGGAG.

As regards this clone: The read stops 3 residues short of the end of the CDR3; the missing end is completed from the germline J gene. The chain links TRBV5-6 to TRBJ2-5; 12 nucleotides line up with TRBD2. Germline loops: CDR1 SGHDT, CDR2 YYEEEE. After removal of 2 bases from V and 5 bases from J, the junction contained 4 bases not matched to a gene. The CDR3 totals 15 residues. This chain's CDR3 is CASSLLAGGSETQYF. The CDR3 DNA, read in part, is TGTGCCAGCAGCTTACTAGCGGGAGGAAGTGAGACC.

Regarding this clone: The read ends 3 residues before the CDR3 terminus; that terminus is restored from the germline J gene. The V and J genes are TRBV9 and TRBJ2-7; 9 bases agree with TRBD1. V shed 0 bases and J 4 bases; nucleotides not matched to a gene: 5. Germline CDR1 and CDR2: SGDLS and YYNGEE. The CDR3 runs 15 residues. The CDR3 spells CASSVGDRAVYEQYF. CDR3 DNA, as far as it was read: TGTGCCAGCAGCGTAGGGGACAGGGCCGTATACGAG.

This clone is medium-sized by frequency. The CDR3 end is not reached by the read, which stops 3 residues before it; the germline J gene fills it in. The genes are TRBV27 and TRBJ2-1; D is possibly TRBD1 (5 bases). The germline V gene encodes CDR1 MNHEY and CDR2 SMNVEV (reference sequence). The CDR3 length is 13 residues. Trimming took off 5 bases at V and 3 bases at J, with 8 bases between the two ends. The CDR3 region is CASSLDSYNEQFF. The DNA read from the CDR3 is TGTGCCAGCAGTCTCGACAGCTACAATGAG.

Details on this clone: The missing CDR3 end, 3 residues past where the read stops, is filled in from the germline J gene. The chain couples TRBV7-9 to TRBJ1-5; D is uncertain. Germline V gene data show CDR1 as SEHNR and CDR2 as FQNEAQ (reference sequence). V lost 1 base to trimming and J lost 7 bases, with 5 bases between them. The CDR3 length is 12 residues. The sequenced part of the CDR3 DNA is TGTGCCAGCAGCTTAGGAGGGCAGCCC. This gives the protein CASSLGGQP. In full, the CDR3 reads CASSLGGQPQHF.

Judged by frequency, this clone is medium-sized (0.01 to 0.1%). The sequenced CDR3 bases are TGTGCCAGCAGCATAAGACTAGCGGGGGTGTTAACAGATACG. The encoded protein is CASSIRLAGVLTDT. The entire CDR3 reads CASSIRLAGVLTDTQYF. V is TRBV7-6 and J is TRBJ2-3, with 12 bases that match TRBD2. The read ends 3 residues before the CDR3 terminus; that terminus is restored from the germline J gene. Germline CDR1 reads SGHVS; CDR2 reads FNYEAQ. Trimming cost V 5 bases and J 3 bases; bases outside gene matches: 9. This CDR3 spans 17 amino acids.

Worth noting for this clone: The read terminates 3 residues before the CDR3 end, so the remaining end is supplied by the germline J gene. The chain uses TRBV5-5 and TRBJ2-4; D may be TRBD2 (7 bases). Germline CDR1 and CDR2: SGHKS and YYEKEE (reference sequence). V gave up 3 bases and J gave up 8 bases, with 12 bases separating them. The CDR3 loop spans 13 amino acids. CDR3: CASSSGGLDIQYF. The covered CDR3 bases are TGTGCCAGCAGCTCCGGGGGGCTAGACATT.